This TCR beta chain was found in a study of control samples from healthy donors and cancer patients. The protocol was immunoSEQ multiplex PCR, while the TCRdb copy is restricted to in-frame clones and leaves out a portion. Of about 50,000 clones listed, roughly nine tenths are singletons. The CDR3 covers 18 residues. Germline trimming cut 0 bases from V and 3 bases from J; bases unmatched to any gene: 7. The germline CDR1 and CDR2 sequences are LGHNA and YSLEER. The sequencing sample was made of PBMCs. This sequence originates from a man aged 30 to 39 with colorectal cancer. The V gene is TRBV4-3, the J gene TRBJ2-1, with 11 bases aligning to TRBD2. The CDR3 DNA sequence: TGCGCCAGCAGCCAAGAGAAACTAGCGGGGGATTTCTACAATGAGCAGTTCTTC. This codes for CASSQEKLAGDFYNEQFF.